This T cell receptor beta chain stems from a study of T cell changes during pregnancy in multiple sclerosis (dated by TCRdb to about 2019). With respect to the entire study: Changes in the T cell repertoire over the course of pregnancy were examined in this study in women with multiple sclerosis.

From cysteine to phenylalanine, the CDR3 is 16 amino acids long. CDR3 DNA only is kept here, 48 bases in frame from base 1. Clipping removes 2 bases from V and 4 bases from J, with 11 as the unmatched junction base count. From a lookup of the germline V gene, CDR1 and CDR2 are SGHRS and YFSETQ. Comment on this clone: It lacks a known antigen. Per-nucleotide qualities are absent, and no much larger clonotype sits a single base away.

The library was produced with the immunoSEQ multiplex PCR assay. Drawn from immuneACCESS, this table holds only the in-frame rearrangements with V and J called that TCRdb kept. Clones are partly lost; checked studies trace under half to an unresolved V gene and leave the rest unexplained. This sample has about 24,000 clones in its table, and more than 75% of those were observed once. The top ten constitute 1% of the sample. The chain joins TRBV5-1 to TRBJ1-2; the central 7 bases match TRBD1. The sample here was CD4+ T cells from peripheral blood mononuclear cells, taken in the second trimester of pregnancy. This receptor was identified in a female donor in good health, enrolled as a control in a pregnancy study. The CDR3 here reads CASSLNPDRSFYGYTF. The nucleotides are TGCGCCAGCAGCTTAAATCCGGACAGGTCTTTCTATGGCTACACCTTC.